This TCR beta chain is drawn from a study of Ad26.COV2.S vaccination and SARS-CoV-2 variants. Study-level background: Of the COV1001 trial arms, the Ad26.COV2.S arm included the donor. The study gave Ad26.COV2.S intramuscularly, once or twice 56 days apart.

The V gene lost 5 bases and the J gene lost 3 bases, with 11 bases spanning the gap. The CDR3 totals 15 residues. Germline lookup yields CDR1 SGHTA and CDR2 FQGNSA. The data were produced by immunoSEQ multiplex PCR, yet TCRdb's version contains in-frame clones alone and is incomplete. Among some 340,000 clones, 86% were seen once, and the ten largest hold 1.9%. Treatment described: roughly 19 received Ad26.COV2.S at low or high dose, single or two shots; roughly five received placebo; per-sample allocation not given. Sampling was performed 63 days after the first vaccine or placebo injection. Based in Boston, the donor was an adult of 18-55 years.

The TCR sequence derives from a person aged 18 to 59 who received the Ad26.COV2.S COVID-19 vaccine or a placebo. The sample was peripheral blood, taken in a trial of Ad26.COV2.S vaccine versus placebo. The chain uses TRBV7-2 and TRBJ1-6; D is ambiguous. Written as DNA, the CDR3 is TGTGCCAGCAGCCAACCTCTTGACTATAATTCACCCCTCCACTTT. Its protein is CASSQPLDYNSPLHF. Full variable domain (remainder filled in from reference TRBV7-2 and TRBJ1-6): GAGVSQSPSNKVTEKGKDVELRCDPISGHTALYWYRQSLGQGLEFLIYFQGNSAPDKSGLPSDRFSAERTGGSVSTLTIQRTQQEDSAVYLCASSQPLDYNSPLHFGNGTRLTVT.